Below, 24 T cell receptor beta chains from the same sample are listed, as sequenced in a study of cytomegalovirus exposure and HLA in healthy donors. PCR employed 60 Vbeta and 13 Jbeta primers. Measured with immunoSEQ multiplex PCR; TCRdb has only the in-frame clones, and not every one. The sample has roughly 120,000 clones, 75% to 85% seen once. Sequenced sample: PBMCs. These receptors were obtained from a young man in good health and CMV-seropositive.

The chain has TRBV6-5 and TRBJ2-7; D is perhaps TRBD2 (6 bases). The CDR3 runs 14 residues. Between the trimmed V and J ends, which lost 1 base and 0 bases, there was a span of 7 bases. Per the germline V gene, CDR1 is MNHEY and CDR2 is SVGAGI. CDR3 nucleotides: TGTGCCAGCAGTTACTTGCGGGGCTCCTACGAGCAGTACTTC. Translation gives CASSYLRGSYEQYF.

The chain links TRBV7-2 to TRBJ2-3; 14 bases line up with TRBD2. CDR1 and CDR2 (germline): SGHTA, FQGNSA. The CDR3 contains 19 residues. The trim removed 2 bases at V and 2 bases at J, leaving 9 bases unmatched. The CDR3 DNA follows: TGTGCCAGCAGCTTAACCGGACTAGCGGGGGGCCGGTCCACAGATACGCAGTATTTT. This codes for CASSLTGLAGGRSTDTQYF.

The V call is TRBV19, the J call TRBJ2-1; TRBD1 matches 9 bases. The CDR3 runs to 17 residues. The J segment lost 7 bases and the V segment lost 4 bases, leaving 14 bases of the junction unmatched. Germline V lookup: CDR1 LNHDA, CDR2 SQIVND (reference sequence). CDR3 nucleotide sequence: TGTGCCAGTAGTACCCGGGACAGGGTTGGGTTTAGGAATGAGCAGTTCTTC. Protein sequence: CASSTRDRVGFRNEQFF.

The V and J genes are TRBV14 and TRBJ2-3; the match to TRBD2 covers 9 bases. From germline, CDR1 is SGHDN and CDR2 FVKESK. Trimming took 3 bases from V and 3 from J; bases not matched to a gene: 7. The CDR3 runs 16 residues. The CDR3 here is CASSHLRGGATDTQYF. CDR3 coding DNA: TGTGCCAGCAGCCACCTTCGCGGGGGGGCGACAGATACGCAGTATTTT.

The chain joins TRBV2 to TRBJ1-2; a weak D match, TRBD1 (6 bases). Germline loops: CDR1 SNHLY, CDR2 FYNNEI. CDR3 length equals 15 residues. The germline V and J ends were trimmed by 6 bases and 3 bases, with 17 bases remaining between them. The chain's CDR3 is CASSDRAGAYYGYTF. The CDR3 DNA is TGTGCCAGCAGCGACCGGGCGGGGGCGTACTATGGCTACACCTTC.

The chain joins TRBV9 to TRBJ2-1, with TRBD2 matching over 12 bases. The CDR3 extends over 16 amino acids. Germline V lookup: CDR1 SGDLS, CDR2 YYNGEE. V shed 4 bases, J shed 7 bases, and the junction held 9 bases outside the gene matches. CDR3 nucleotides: TGTGCCAGCAGCCTACCCCGGACTAGCGGGAAGAATGAGCAGTTCTTC. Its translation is CASSLPRTSGKNEQFF.

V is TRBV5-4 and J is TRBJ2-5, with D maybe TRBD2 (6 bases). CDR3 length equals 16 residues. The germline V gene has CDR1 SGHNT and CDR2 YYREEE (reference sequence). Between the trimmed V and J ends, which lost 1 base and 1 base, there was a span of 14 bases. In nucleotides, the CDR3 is TGTGCCAGCAGCTTGTCGCTAGCGTCTACCCAAGAGACCCAGTACTTC. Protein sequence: CASSLSLASTQETQYF.

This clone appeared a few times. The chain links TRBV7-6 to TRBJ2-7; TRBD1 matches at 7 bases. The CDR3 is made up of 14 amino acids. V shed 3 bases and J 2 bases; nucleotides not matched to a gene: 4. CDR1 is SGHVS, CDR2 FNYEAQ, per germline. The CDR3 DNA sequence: TGTGCCAGCAGCTTGGGACAGAAAACCTACGAGCAGTACTTC. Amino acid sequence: CASSLGQKTYEQYF. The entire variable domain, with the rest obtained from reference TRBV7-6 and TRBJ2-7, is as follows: GAGVSQSPRYKVTKRGQDVALRCDPISGHVSLYWYRQALGQGPEFLTYFNYEAQQDKSGLPNDRFSAERPEGSISTLTIQRTEQRDSAMYRCASSLGQKTYEQYFGPGTRLTVT.

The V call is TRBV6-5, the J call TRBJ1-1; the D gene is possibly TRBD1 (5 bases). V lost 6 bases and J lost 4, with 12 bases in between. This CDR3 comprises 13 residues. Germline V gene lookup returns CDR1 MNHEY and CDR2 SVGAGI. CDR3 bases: TGTGCCAGCAGGGGGCTCTGGGGCACTGAAGCTTTCTTT. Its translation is CASRGLWGTEAFF.

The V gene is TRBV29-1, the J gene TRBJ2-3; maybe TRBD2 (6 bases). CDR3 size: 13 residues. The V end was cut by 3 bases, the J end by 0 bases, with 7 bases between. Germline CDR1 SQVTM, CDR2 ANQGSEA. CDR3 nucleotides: TGCAGCGTTGATAGCGGTAGCACAGATACGCAGTATTTT. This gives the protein CSVDSGSTDTQYF.

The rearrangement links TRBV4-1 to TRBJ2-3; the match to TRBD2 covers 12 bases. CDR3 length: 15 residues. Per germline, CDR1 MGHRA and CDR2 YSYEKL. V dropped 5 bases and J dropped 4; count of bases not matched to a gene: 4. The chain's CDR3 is CASSKLAGGPDTQYF. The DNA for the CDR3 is TGCGCCAGCAGCAAACTAGCGGGAGGACCAGATACGCAGTATTTT.

In DNA form, the CDR3 reads TGTGCCAGCAGCTCTCAAGAGGGGACTAGATCACCCCTCCACTTT. It encodes CASSSQEGTRSPLHF. This chain connects TRBV5-4 to TRBJ1-6; D is perhaps TRBD1 (5 bases). The CDR3 extends over 15 amino acids. Germline lookup yields CDR1 SGHNT and CDR2 YYREEE (reference sequence). With 3 bases removed from V and 10 bases from J, the gap between germline ends came to 17 bases.

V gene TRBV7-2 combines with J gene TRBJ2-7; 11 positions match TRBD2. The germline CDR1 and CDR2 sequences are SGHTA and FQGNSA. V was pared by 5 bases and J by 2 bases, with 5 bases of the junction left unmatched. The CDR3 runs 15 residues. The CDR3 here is CASSLRLAGTYEQYF. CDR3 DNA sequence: TGTGCCAGCAGCCTTAGACTAGCGGGGACCTACGAGCAGTACTTC.

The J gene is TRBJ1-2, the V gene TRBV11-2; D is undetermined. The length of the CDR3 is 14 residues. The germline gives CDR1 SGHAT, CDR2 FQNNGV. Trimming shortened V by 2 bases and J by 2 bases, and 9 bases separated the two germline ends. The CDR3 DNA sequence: TGTGCCAGCAGCTTAAGTTCGGTAAACTATGGCTACACCTTC. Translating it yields CASSLSSVNYGYTF.

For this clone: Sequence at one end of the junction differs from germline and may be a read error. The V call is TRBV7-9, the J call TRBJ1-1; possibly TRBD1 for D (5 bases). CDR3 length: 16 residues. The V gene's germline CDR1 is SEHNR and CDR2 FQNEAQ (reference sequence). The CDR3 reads CSSSSRQLIMNTEAFF. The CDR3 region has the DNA TGTTCCAGCAGTTCGAGACAGCTCATTATGAACACTGAAGCTTTCTTT.

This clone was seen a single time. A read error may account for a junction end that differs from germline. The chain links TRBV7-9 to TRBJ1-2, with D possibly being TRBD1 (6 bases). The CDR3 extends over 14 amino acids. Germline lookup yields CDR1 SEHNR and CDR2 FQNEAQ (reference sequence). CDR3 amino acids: CAGSPGGLNYGYTF. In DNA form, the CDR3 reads TGTGCCGGCAGCCCGGGGGGGCTTAACTATGGCTACACCTTC.

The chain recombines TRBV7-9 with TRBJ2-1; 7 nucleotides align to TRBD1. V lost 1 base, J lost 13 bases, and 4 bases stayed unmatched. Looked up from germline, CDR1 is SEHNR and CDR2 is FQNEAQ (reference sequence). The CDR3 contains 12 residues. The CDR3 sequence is CASSLGTGFQFF. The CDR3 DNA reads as TGTGCCAGCAGCTTAGGGACAGGTTTTCAGTTCTTC.

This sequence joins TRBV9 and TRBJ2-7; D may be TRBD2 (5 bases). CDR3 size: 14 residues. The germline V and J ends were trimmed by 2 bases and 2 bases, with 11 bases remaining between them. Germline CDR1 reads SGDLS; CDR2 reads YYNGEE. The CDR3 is CASSVGLSTYEQYF. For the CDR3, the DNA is TGTGCCAGCAGCGTCGGACTGAGTACCTACGAGCAGTACTTC.

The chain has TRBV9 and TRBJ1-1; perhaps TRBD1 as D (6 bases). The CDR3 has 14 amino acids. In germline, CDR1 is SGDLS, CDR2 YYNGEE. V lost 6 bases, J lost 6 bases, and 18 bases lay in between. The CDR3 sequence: CASNKAGVRAEAFF. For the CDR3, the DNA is TGTGCCAGCAACAAGGCAGGGGTAAGGGCTGAAGCTTTCTTT.

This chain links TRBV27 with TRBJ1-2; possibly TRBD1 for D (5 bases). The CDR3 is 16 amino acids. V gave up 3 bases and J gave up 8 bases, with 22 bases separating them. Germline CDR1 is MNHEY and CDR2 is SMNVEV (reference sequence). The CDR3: CASSLGRQGPLRGYTF. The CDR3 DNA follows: TGTGCCAGCAGTTTGGGCCGGCAGGGTCCTCTTCGGGGCTACACCTTC.

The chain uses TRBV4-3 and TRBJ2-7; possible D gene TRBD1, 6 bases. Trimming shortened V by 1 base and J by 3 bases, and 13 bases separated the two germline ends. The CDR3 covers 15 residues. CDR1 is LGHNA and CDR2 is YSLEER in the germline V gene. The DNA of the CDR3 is TGCGCCAGCAGCCAAGTCCAACAGGGTGACTACGAGCAGTACTTC. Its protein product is CASSQVQQGDYEQYF.

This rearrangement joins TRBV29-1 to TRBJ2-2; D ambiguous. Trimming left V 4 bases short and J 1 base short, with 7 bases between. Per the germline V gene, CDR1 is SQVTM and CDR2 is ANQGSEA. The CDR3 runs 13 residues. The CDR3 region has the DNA TGCAGCGTTGGGGCAGTGAACACCGGGGAGCTGTTTTTT. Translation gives CSVGAVNTGELFF.

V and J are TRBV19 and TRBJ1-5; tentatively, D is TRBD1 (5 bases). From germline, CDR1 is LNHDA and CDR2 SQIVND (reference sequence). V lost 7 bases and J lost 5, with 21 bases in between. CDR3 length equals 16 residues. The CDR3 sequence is CASKDAGMGSHQPQHF. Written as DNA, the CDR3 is TGTGCCAGTAAAGACGCAGGGATGGGGTCTCATCAGCCCCAGCATTTT.

The CDR3 nucleotides read TGTGCCAGCAGCTATCTAGCGGACAATGAGCAGTTCTTC. Protein product: CASSYLADNEQFF. This chain connects TRBV7-2 to TRBJ2-1, with 7 bases lining up with TRBD2. CDR3 size: 13 residues. With V trimmed by 4 bases and J by 5 bases, 2 bases remained unmatched. Germline V gives CDR1 SGHTA, CDR2 FQGNSA. The full variable domain, completed using reference TRBV7-2 and TRBJ2-1, is GAGVSQSPSNKVTEKGKDVELRCDPISGHTALYWYRQSLGQGLEFLIYFQGNSAPDKSGLPSDRFSAERTGGSVSTLTIQRTQQEDSAVYLCASSYLADNEQFFGPGTRLTVL.